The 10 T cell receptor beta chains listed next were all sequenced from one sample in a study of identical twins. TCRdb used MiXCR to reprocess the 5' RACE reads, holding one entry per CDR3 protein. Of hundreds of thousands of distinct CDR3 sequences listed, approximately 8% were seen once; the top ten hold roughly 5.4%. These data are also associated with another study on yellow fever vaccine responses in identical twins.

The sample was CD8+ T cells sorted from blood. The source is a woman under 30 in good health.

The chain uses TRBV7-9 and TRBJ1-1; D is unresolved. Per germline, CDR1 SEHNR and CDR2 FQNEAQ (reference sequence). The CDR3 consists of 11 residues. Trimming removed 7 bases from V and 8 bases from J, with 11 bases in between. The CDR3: CASTAALEAFF. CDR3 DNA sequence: TGTGCCAGCACAGCTGCCCTGGAAGCTTTCTTT.

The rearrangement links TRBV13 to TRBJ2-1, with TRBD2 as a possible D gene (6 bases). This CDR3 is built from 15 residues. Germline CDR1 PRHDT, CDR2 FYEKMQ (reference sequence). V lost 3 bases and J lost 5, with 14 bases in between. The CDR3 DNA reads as TGTGCCAGCAGCTTTTACGGCGGGGTGAACAATGAGCAGTTCTTC. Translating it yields CASSFYGGVNNEQFF.

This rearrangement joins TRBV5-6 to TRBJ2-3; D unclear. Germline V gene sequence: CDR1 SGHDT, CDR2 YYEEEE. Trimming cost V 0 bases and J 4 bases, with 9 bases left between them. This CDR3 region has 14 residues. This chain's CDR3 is CASSLGTTPDTQYF. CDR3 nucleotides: TGTGCCAGCAGCTTGGGAACGACGCCAGATACGCAGTATTTT.

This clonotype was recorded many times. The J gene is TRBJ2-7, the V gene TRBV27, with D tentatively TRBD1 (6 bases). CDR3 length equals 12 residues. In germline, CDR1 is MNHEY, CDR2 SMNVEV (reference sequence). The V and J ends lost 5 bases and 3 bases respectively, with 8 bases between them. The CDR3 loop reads CASSRGSYEQYF. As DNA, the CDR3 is TGTGCCAGCAGTAGGGGGAGCTACGAGCAGTACTTC.

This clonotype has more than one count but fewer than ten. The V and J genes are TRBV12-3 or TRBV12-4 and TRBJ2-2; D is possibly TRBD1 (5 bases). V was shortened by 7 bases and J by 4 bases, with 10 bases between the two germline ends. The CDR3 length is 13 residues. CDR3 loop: CASTRRATGELFF. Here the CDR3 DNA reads TGTGCCAGCACTCGCAGGGCCACCGGGGAGCTGTTTTTT.

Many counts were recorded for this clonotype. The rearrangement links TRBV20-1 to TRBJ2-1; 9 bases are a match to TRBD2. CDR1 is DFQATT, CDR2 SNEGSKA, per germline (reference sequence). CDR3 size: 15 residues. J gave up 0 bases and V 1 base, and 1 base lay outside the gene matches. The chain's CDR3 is CSARASGDSYNEQFF. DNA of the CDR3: TGCAGTGCTAGAGCTAGCGGGGACTCCTACAATGAGCAGTTCTTC.

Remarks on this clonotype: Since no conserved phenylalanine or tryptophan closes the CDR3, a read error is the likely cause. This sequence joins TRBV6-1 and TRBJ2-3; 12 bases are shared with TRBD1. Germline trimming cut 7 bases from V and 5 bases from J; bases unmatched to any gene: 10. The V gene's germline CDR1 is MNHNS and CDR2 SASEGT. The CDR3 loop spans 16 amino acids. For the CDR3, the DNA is TGTGCCAGCACCGCCGCCGGGACAGGGGGCGGAGATACGCAGTATTCT. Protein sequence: CASTAAGTGGGDTQYS.

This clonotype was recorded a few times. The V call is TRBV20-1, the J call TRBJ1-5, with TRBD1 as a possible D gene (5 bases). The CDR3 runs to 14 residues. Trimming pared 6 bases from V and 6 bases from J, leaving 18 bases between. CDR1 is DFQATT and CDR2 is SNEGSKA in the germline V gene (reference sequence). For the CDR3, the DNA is TGCAGTGCCATAGATCGGCAGGGACCTCAGCCCCAGCATTTT. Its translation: CSAIDRQGPQPQHF.

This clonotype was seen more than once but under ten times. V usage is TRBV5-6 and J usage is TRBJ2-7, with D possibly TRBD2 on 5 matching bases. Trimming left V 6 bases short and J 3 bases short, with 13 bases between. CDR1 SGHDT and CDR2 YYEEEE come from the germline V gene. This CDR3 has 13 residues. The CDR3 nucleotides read TGTGCCAGCACCTCGAACGGGGACTACGAGCAGTACTTC. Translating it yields CASTSNGDYEQYF. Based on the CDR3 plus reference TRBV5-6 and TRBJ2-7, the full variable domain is DAGVTQSPTHLIKTRGQQVTLRCSPKSGHDTVSWYQQALGQGPQFIFQYYEEEERQRGNFPDRFSGHQFPNYSSELNVNALLLGDSALYLCASTSNGDYEQYFGPGTRLTVT.

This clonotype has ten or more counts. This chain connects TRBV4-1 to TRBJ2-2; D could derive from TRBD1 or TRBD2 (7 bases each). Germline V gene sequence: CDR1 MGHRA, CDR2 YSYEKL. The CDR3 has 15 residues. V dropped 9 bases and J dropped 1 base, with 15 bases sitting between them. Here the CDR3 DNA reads TGCGCCAGTGGGGGGAGGGGGCAGAACACCGGGGAGCTGTTTTTT. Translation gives CASGGRGQNTGELFF.